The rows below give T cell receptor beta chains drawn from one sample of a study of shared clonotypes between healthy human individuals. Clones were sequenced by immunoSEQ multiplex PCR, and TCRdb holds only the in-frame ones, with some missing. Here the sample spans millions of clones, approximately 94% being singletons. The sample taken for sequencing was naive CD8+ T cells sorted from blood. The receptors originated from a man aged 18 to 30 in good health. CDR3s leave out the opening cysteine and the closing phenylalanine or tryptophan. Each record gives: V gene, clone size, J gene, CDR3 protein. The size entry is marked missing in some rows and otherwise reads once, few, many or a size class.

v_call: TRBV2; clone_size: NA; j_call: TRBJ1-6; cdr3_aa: ASANPGLRYSPLH
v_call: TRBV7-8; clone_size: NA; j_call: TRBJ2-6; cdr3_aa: ASSLPDRGSGANVLT
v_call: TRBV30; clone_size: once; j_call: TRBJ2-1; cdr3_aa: AWMPLGEQF
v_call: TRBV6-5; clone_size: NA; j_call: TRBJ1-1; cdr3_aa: ASSYSFGEANTEAF
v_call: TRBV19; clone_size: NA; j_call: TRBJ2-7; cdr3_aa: ASTGTNSYEQY
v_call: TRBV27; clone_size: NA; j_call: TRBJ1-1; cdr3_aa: ASSSSTGGLNTEAF
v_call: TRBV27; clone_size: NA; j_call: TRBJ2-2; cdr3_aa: ASRGTSEYTGELF
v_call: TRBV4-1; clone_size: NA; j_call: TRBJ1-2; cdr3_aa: ASSQTPSYGYT
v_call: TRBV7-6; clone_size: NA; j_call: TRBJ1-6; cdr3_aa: ASSLASSYNSPLH
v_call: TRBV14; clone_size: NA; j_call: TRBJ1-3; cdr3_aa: ASSHRQATSGNTIY
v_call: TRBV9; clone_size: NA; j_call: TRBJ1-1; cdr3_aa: ASSGVGDTEAF
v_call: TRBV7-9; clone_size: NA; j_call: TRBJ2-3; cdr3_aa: ASSFSEGGAHTDTQY
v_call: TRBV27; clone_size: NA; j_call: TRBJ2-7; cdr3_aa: ASSLEGRGTCSYEQY
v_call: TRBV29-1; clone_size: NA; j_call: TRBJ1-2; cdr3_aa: SALLDRGNGYT
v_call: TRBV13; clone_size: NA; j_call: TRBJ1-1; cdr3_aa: ASSLYRDTEAF
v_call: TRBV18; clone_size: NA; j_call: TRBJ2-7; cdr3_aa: ASSPEGSYEQY